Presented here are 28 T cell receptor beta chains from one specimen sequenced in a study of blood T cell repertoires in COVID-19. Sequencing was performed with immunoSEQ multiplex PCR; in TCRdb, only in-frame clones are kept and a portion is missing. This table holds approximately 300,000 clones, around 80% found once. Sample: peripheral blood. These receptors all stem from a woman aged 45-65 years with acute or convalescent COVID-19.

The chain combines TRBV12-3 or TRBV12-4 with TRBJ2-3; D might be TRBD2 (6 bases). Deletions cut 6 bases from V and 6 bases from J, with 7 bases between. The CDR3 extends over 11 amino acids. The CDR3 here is CASREGDTQYF. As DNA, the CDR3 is TGTGCCAGCAGGGAGGGGGATACGCAGTATTTT.

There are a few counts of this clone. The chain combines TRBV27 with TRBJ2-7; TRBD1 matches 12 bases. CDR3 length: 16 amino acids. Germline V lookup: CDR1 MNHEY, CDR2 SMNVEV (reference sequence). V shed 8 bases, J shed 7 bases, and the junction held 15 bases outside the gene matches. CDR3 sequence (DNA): TGTGCCAGCTCGACCTACCGGGACAGGGGGCCGAGGGAGCAGTACTTC. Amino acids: CASSTYRDRGPREQYF.

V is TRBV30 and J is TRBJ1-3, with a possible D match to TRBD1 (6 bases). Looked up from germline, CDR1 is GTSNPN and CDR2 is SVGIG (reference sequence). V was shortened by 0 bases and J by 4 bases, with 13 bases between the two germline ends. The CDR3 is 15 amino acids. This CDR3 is CAWSVVGAAGNTIYF. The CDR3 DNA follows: TGTGCCTGGAGTGTAGTGGGGGCGGCGGGAAACACCATATATTTT.

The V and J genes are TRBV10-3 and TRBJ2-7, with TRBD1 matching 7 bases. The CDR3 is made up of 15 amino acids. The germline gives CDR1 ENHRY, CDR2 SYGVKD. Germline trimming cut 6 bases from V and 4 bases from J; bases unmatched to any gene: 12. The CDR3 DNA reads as TGTGCCATCAGCGGAGGCCGGGACAGCGTTTACGAGCAGTACGTC. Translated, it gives CAISGGRDSVYEQYV.

CDR3 sequence: CASSPEPGTGSYEQYF. The CDR3 DNA reads as TGTGCCAGCAGCCCGGAACCCGGGACAGGATCCTACGAGCAGTACTTC. The chain employs TRBV9 and TRBJ2-7; 8 bases match TRBD1. J lost 1 base, V lost 4 bases, and 10 bases had no gene match. Germline V gene sequence: CDR1 SGDLS, CDR2 YYNGEE. This CDR3 has 16 residues.

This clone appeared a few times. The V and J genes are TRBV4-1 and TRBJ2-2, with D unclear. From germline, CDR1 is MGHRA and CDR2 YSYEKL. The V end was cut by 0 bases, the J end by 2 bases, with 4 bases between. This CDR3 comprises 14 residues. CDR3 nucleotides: TGCGCCAGCAGCCAAGATCTAAACACCGGGGAGCTGTTTTTT. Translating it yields CASSQDLNTGELFF.

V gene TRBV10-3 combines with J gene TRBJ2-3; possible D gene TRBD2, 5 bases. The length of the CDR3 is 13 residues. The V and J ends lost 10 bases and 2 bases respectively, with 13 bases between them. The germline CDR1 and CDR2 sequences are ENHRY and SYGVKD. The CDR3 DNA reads TGTGCCACTCTGGCAGCGGCCACAGATACGCAGTATTTT. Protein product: CATLAAATDTQYF.

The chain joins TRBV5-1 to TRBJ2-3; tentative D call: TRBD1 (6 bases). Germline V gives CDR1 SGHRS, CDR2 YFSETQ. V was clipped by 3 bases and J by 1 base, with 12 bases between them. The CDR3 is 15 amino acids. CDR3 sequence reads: CASSSLAGGTDTQYF. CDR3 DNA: TGCGCCAGCAGCTCTCTTGCAGGGGGCACAGATACGCAGTATTTT.

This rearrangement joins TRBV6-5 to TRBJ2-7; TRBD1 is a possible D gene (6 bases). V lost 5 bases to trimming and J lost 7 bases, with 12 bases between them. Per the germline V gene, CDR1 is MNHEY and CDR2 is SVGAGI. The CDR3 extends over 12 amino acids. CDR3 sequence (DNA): TGTGCCAGCAGTCAACAGGGTGTGGAGCAGTACGTC. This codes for CASSQQGVEQYV.

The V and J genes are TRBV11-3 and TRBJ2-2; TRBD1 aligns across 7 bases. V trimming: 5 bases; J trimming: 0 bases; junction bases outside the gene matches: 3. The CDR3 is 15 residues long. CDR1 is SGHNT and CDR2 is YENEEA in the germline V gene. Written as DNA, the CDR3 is TGTGCCAGCAGCCCTGGGACAGCGAACACCGGGGAGCTGTTTTTT. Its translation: CASSPGTANTGELFF.

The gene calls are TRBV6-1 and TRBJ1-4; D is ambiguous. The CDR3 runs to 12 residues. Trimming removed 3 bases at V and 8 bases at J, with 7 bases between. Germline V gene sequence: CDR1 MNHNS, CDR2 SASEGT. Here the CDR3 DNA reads TGTGCCAGCAGTGAGACTCAGGAAAAACTGTTTTTT. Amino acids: CASSETQEKLFF.

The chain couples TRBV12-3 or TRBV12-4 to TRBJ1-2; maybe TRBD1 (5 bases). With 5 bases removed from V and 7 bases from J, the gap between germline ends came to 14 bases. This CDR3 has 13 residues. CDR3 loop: CASSTGGVGGYTF. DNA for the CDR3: TGTGCCAGCAGTACCGGAGGGGTGGGTGGCTACACCTTC.

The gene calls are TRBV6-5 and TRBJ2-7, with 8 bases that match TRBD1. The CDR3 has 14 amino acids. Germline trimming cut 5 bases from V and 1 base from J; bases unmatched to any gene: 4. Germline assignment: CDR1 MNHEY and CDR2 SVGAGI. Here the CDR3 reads CASSQDRASYEQYV. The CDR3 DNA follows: TGTGCCAGCAGTCAGGACAGGGCTTCCTACGAGCAGTACGTC.

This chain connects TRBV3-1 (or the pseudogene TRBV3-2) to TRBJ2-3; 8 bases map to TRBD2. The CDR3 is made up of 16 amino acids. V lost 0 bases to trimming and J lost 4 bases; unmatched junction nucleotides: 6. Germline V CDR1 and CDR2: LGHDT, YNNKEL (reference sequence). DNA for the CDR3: TGTGCCAGCAGCCAAGAAGATAGCGGGGAGGCAGATACGCAGTATTTT. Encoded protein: CASSQEDSGEADTQYF.

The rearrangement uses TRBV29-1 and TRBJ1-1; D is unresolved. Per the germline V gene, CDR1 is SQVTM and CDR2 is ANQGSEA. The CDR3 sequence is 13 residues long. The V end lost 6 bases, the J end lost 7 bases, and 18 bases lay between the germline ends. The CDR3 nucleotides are TGCAGCGTGTTGACGGGGTCCCCGTTTGAAGCTTTCTTT. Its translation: CSVLTGSPFEAFF.

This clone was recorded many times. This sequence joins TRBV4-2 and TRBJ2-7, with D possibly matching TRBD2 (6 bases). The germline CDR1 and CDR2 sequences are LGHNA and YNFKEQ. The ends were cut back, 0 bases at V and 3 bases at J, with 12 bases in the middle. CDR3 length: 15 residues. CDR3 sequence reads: CASSQDWFGGYEQYF. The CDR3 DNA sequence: TGTGCCAGCAGCCAAGATTGGTTCGGGGGCTACGAGCAGTACTTC.

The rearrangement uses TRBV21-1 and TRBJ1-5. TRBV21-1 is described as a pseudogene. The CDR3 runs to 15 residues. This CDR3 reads CASNGGLRGNQPQHF. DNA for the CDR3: TGTGCCAGCAACGGGGGGCTTCGGGGCAATCAGCCCCAGCATTTT.

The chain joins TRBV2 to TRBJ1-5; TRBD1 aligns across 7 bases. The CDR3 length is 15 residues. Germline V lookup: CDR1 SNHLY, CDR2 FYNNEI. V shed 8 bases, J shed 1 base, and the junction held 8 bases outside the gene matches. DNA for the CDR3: TGTGCCAGCCTACCCGACAGGGAAAGCAATCAGCCCCAGCATTTT. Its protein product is CASLPDRESNQPQHF.

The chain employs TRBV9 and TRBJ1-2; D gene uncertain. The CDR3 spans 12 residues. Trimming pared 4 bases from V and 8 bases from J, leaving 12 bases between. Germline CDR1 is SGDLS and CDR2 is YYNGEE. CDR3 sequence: CASSLPSQGYTF. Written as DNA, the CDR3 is TGTGCCAGCAGCTTGCCTTCACAGGGCTACACCTTC.

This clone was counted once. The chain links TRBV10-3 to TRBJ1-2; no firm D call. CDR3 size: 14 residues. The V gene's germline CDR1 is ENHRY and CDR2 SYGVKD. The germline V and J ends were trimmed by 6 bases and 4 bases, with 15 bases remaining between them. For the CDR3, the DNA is TGTGCCATCAGGCCCGCGGGCGGGAGCTATGGCTACACCTTC. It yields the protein CAIRPAGGSYGYTF.

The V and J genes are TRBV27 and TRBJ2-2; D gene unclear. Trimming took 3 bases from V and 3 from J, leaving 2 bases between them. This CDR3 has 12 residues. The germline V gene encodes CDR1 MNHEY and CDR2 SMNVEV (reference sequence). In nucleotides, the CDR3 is TGTGCCAGCAGTTTCGACACCGGGGAGCTGTTTTTT. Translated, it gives CASSFDTGELFF.

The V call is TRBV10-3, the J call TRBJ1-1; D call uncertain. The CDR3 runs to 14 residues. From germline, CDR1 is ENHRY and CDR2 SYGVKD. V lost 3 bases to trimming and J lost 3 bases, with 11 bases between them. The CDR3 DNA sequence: TGTGCCATCAGTGACGGGGTAGGGTACACTGAAGCTTTCTTT. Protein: CAISDGVGYTEAFF.

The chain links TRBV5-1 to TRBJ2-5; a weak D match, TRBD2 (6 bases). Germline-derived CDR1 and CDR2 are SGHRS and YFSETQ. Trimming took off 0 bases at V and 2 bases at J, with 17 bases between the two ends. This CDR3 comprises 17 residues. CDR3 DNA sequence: TGCGCCAGCAGCTTGGGTTTGGTCGCGGGGAATCAAGAGACCCAGTACTTC. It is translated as CASSLGLVAGNQETQYF.

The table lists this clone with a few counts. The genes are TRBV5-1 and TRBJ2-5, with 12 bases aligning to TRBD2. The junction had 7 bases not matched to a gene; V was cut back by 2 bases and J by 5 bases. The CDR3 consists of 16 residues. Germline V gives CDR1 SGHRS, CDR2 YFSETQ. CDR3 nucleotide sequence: TGCGCCAGCAGCTTCTCCGCTAGCGGGGGGGCTGAGACCCAGTACTTC. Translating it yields CASSFSASGGAETQYF. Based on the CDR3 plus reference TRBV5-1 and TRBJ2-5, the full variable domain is KAGVTQTPRYLIKTRGQQVTLSCSPISGHRSVSWYQQTPGQGLQFLFEYFSETQRNKGNFPGRFSGRQFSNSRSEMNVSTLELGDSALYLCASSFSASGGAETQYFGPGTRLLVL.

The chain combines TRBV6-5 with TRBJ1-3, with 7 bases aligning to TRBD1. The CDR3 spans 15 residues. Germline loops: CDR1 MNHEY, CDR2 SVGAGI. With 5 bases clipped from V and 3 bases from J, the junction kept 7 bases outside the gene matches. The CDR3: CASSMTTGYGNTIYF. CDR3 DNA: TGTGCCAGCAGTATGACGACAGGGTATGGAAACACCATATATTTT.

In DNA form, the CDR3 reads TGCGCCAGCAAAGGGACAGGGGCTTATGGCTACACCTTC. Protein sequence: CASKGTGAYGYTF. The J gene is TRBJ1-2, the V gene TRBV5-1, with 10 bases identical to TRBD1. The CDR3 consists of 13 residues. CDR1 and CDR2 from the germline V gene are SGHRS and YFSETQ. J lost 5 bases, V lost 6 bases, and 4 bases had no gene match.

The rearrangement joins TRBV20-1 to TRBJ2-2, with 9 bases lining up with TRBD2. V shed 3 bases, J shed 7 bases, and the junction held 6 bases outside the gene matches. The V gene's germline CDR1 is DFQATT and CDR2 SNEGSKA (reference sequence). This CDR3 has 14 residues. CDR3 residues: CSASAGGSNGELFF. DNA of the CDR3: TGCAGTGCTAGTGCGGGAGGGTCGAACGGGGAGCTGTTTTTT.

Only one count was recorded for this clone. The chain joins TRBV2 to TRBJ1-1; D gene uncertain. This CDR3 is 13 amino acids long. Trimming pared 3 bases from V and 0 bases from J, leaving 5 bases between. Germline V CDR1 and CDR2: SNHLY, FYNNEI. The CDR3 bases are TGTGCCAGCAGTGACGGGTTGAACACTGAAGCTTTCTTT. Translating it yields CASSDGLNTEAFF.